Listed below are T cell receptor beta chains from one sample, sequenced in a study of control samples from healthy donors and cancer patients. Here immunoSEQ multiplex PCR was the method, and the copy in TCRdb shows in-frame clones only, minus some. The sample has around 100,000 clones, 80% to 95% seen once. Sequencing was done on a sample of blood. These receptors came from a human donor in good health. The donor label of this sample is uncertain. Both conserved end residues are part of each CDR3. The D gene is left open where the match is weak. The size entry is marked missing in some rows and otherwise reads once, few, many or a size class.

>.|TRBV6-5|TRBJ2-7|TRBD1|14
CASRTGTATYEQYF
TGTGCCAGCAGGACCGGGACAGCCACCTACGAGCAGTACTTC
>once|TRBV2|TRBJ1-2|.|15
CASSEGARGIHGYTF
TGTGCCAGCAGTGAAGGGGCCAGGGGCATTCATGGCTACACCTTC
>.|TRBV7-2|TRBJ2-1|TRBD2|17
CASSRQGSGGAYNEQFF
TGTGCCAGCAGCCGCCAAGGGAGCGGGGGGGCGTACAATGAGCAGTTCTTC
>.|TRBV7-6|TRBJ1-1|.|14
CASSLSHRGTEAFF
TGTGCCAGCAGCTTAAGTCACAGAGGCACTGAAGCTTTCTTT
>.|TRBV7-9|TRBJ1-2|.|15
CASSSPPSPHYGYTF
TGTGCCAGCAGCTCTCCGCCCTCTCCCCACTATGGCTACACCTTC
>.|TRBV30|TRBJ1-6|.|16
CAWSATGSSYNSPLHF
TGTGCCTGGAGTGCCACAGGGAGCTCCTATAATTCACCCCTCCACTTT
>.|TRBV18|TRBJ1-3|TRBD1|15
CASSPGTDSGNTIYF
TGTGCCAGCTCACCCGGGACAGACTCTGGAAACACCATATATTTT
>.|TRBV18|TRBJ1-3|.|15
CASSHDSSSGNTIYF
TGTGCCAGCTCACATGACAGCAGCTCTGGAAACACCATATATTTT
>.|TRBV29-1|TRBJ2-7|TRBD1|14
CSVAVTGGNHEQYF
TGCAGCGTTGCGGTGACAGGGGGGAACCACGAGCAGTACTTC
>.|TRBV4-1|TRBJ2-7|TRBD2|18
CASSQIDLGLAGPHEQYF
TGCGCCAGCAGCCAGATCGATTTAGGACTAGCGGGGCCCCACGAGCAGTACTTC
>.|TRBV7-9|TRBJ1-3|.|15
CASSLGEYSGNTIYF
TGTGCCAGCAGCTTAGGGGAATACTCTGGAAACACCATATATTTT
>once|TRBV28|TRBJ1-2|.|15
CASSLRIPVNYGYTF
TGTGCCAGCAGTTTAAGGATTCCAGTCAACTATGGCTACACCTTC
>.|TRBV30|TRBJ1-1|.|13
CAWGSLENTEAFF
TGTGCCTGGGGGAGTTTGGAGAACACTGAAGCTTTCTTT
>.|TRBV6-5|TRBJ2-1|.|14
CASSYSIGPHEQFF
TGTGCCAGCAGTTACTCGATAGGCCCACATGAGCAGTTCTTC
>.|TRBV3-1/TRBV3-2|TRBJ2-3|.|16
CASSLRPGLSPDTQYF
TGTGCCAGCAGCCTCCGGCCGGGACTCTCTCCAGATACGCAGTATTTT
>.|TRBV5-4|TRBJ2-2|.|11
CASSSIGELFF
TGTGCCAGCAGCTCTATCGGGGAGCTGTTTTTT
>.|TRBV30|TRBJ1-4|.|14
CAWSTGHTNEKLFF
TGTGCCTGGAGTACGGGACATACTAATGAAAAACTGTTTTTT
>.|TRBV25-1|TRBJ1-1|TRBD1|14
CASSTTGGAPEAFF
TGTGCCAGCAGCACAACAGGGGGCGCGCCTGAAGCTTTCTTT
>.|TRBV5-8|TRBJ2-7|.|13
CASSPDLYYEQYF
TGTGCCAGCAGTCCGGACTTATACTACGAGCAGTACTTC
>.|TRBV30|TRBJ2-5|.|13
CAWSVGFQETQYF
TGTGCCTGGAGTGTTGGGTTCCAAGAGACCCAGTACTTC
>.|TRBV19|TRBJ1-4|.|15
CASRNTGITNEKLFF
TGTGCCAGTAGAAACACAGGGATAACTAATGAAAAACTGTTTTTT
>few|TRBV6-6|TRBJ1-1|.|12
CASRGLDTEAFF
TGTGCCAGCAGGGGGCTGGACACTGAAGCTTTCTTT
>few|TRBV2|TRBJ2-1|TRBD2|15
CASAAGLAGRNEQFF
TGTGCCAGCGCTGCTGGACTAGCCGGACGCAATGAGCAGTTCTTC
>few|TRBV28|TRBJ2-6|.|15
CASSLEGSGANVLTF
TGTGCCAGCAGTTTAGAAGGTTCTGGGGCCAACGTCCTGACTTTC
>.|TRBV5-1|TRBJ2-5|.|13
CASKRVLQETQYF
TGCGCCAGCAAGAGGGTTCTTCAAGAGACCCAGTACTTC
>.|TRBV5-1|TRBJ2-5|TRBD2|16
CASSSLAGTRQETQYF
TGCGCCAGCAGCTCCCTAGCGGGGACCCGCCAAGAGACCCAGTACTTC
>.|TRBV7-2|TRBJ2-1|.|15
CASSVGESSYNEQFF
TGTGCCAGCAGCGTCGGGGAGAGCTCCTACAATGAGCAGTTCTTC
>.|TRBV24-1|TRBJ2-1|TRBD2|14
CATSDLHEREEQFF
TGTGCCACCAGTGATTTGCATGAGCGGGAAGAGCAGTTCTTC
>once|TRBV18|TRBJ1-4|.|14
CASSRTGTNEKLFF
TGTGCCAGCTCGCGGACCGGCACTAATGAAAAACTGTTTTTT
>once|TRBV15|TRBJ2-6|.|16
CATSRDRDTGANVLTF
TGTGCCACCAGCAGAGACAGGGACACCGGGGCCAACGTCCTGACTTTC
>.|TRBV29-1|TRBJ2-2|.|14
CSVLKTGNTGELFF
TGCAGCGTCCTAAAGACAGGGAACACCGGGGAGCTGTTTTTT
>few|TRBV6-2/TRBV6-3|TRBJ1-2|TRBD1|15
CASSWTGGGNYGYTF
TGTGCCAGCAGCTGGACAGGGGGGGGCAACTATGGCTACACCTTC
>.|TRBV6-2/TRBV6-3|TRBJ1-4|TRBD1|13
CASSGQGGEKLFF
TGTGCCAGCAGCGGACAGGGTGGCGAAAAACTGTTTTTT
>.|TRBV6-1|TRBJ2-5|.|14
CASSEARQQETQYF
TGTGCCAGCAGTGAAGCGCGGCAGCAAGAGACCCAGTACTTC
>few|TRBV2|TRBJ1-1|.|15
CASIPSLDSNTEAFF
TGTGCCAGCATCCCCAGTCTGGATTCGAACACTGAAGCTTTCTTT